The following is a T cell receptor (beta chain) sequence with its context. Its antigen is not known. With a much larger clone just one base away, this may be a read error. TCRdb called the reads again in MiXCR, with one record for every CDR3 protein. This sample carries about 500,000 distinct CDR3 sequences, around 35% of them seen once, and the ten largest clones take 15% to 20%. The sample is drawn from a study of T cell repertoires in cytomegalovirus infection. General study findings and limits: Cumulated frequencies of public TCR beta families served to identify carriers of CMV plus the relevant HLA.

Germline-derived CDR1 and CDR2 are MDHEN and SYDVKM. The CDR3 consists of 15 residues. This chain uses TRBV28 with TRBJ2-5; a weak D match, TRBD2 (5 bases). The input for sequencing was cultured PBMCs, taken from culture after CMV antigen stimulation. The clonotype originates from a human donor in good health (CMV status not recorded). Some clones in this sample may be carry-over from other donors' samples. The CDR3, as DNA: TGTGCCGGCAGTCCCGGAGGCCCCTCGTCGTGGACCCAGTACTTC. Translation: CAGSPGGPSSWTQYF.